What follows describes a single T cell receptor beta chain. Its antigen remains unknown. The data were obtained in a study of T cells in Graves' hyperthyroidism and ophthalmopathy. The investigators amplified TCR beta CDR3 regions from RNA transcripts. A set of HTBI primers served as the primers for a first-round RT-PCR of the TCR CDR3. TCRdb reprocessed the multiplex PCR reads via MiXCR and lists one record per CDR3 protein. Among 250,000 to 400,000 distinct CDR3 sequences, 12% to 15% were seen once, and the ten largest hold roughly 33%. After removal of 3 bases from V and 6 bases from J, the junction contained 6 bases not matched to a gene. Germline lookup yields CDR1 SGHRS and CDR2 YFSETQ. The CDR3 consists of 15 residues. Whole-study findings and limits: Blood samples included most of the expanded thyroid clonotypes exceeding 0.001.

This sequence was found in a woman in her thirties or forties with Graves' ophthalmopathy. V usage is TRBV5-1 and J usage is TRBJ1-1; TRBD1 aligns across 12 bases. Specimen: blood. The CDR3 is CASSWGQGARAEAFF. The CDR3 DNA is TGCGCCAGCAGCTGGGGACAGGGGGCGCGGGCTGAAGCTTTCTTT.